This entry features one TCR beta chain sequence. Its cognate antigen is unknown. This specimen comes from a study of cytomegalovirus exposure and HLA in healthy donors. Overall study findings and caveats: The listing of about 150 TCR beta chains classed them as cytomegalovirus-associated.

PCR primers comprised 60 Vbeta and 13 Jbeta primers. TCRdb keeps only in-frame clones here, not all; method: immunoSEQ multiplex PCR. The sample includes 83,000 or so clones, around 74% of them seen just once. This CDR3 comprises 16 residues. The J segment lost 8 bases and the V segment lost 0 bases, leaving 6 bases of the junction unmatched. The germline V gene has CDR1 SGHTA and CDR2 FQGTGA. Sequenced sample: PBMCs. The rearrangement joins TRBV7-3 to TRBJ2-1; 11 nucleotides align to TRBD2. The clonotype comes from a young man in good health and CMV-seropositive. As DNA, the CDR3 is TGTGCCAGCAGCTTAACTAGCGGGGGGGGGATCTATGAGCAGTTCTTC. It yields the protein CASSLTSGGGIYEQFF.